The TCR beta chain described here comes from a study of control samples from healthy donors and cancer patients. Here immunoSEQ multiplex PCR was the method, and the copy in TCRdb shows in-frame clones only, minus some. Here the sample spans under 150,000 clones, roughly 86% being singletons. Germline values: CDR1 LNHDA, CDR2 SQIVND (reference sequence). V gave up 10 bases and J gave up 2 bases, with 18 bases separating them. CDR3 length: 14 residues. The rearrangement links TRBV19 to TRBJ2-7; the D gene is possibly TRBD2 (6 bases). The receptor was isolated from a man aged 55 to 69 in good health. The specimen was blood. The CDR3: CATSPGTGAYEQYF. In DNA form, the CDR3 reads TGTGCCACCTCTCCCGGGACGGGGGCCTACGAGCAGTACTTC.